This T cell receptor (beta chain) was sequenced for a study of CXCR3-negative and CXCR3-positive naive CD8 T cells. As for this clonotype: Its antigen is undetermined.

The CDR3 sequence is 22 residues long. Study-wide results and caveats: CXCR3-expressing naive cells carried TRB CDR3s more hydrophobic than those of CXCR3-negative naive cells.

The TRB cDNA libraries were prepared by 5' RACE with UMI labels. From the 5' RACE reads, TCRdb lists one entry per CDR3 protein and no DNA. This sample's table reports more than 75,000 distinct CDR3 sequences. The sequenced sample was naive CXCR3+ CD8+ T cells from blood. Subset denoted: CD45RO-CCR7+CD27+CD95- naive CD8+ T cells expressing CXCR3 (TNR3+). This sequence originates from a human donor in good health. Some clones in this sample may be carry-over from other donors' samples. The chain combines TRBV21-1 with TRBJ2-7; checking the TCRdb D call of TRBD1 is not possible without DNA. TRBV21-1 is a documented pseudogene. CDR3 sequence: CASSKQRGAVGQGFTFPYEQYF.